The entry below describes one T cell receptor (beta chain). Its antigen remains unknown. The data are from a study of vaccination and CD4 T cells after COVID-19. Looking at the study overall: Six males and four females, two Hispanic, made up the convalescents. Study-wide findings and caveats: SARS-CoV-2-reactive clonotypes showed a nonsignificant median rise from about 22 to 38.

With the Oncomine TCR Beta short-read assay, DNA from cultured CD4+ T cells was sequenced. TCRdb processed the PCR reads anew with MiXCR; each CDR3 protein has one entry. The sample comprises over 7,000 distinct CDR3 sequences, roughly 50% of which are singletons, and around a third rests with the top ten. Looked up from germline, CDR1 is SGHTA and CDR2 is FQGNSA. This CDR3 comprises 15 residues. J gave up 3 bases and V 5 bases, and 8 bases lay outside the gene matches. The sample's treatment: roughly 11-day PBMC culture with coronavirus spike peptide pools or control peptides (ViraFEST assay). The chain couples TRBV7-2 to TRBJ1-2; 8 positions agree with TRBD1. Sequenced: CD4+ T cells from blood, cultured in vitro. The source is a human donor who had recovered from COVID-19. The CDR3 protein is CASSDRTGTHYGYTF. DNA of the CDR3: TGTGCCAGCAGCGACCGGACAGGGACTCACTATGGCTACACCTTC. Full variable domain (remainder filled in from reference TRBV7-2 and TRBJ1-2): GAGVSQSPSNKVTEKGKDVELRCDPISGHTALYWYRQSLGQGLEFLIYFQGNSAPDKSGLPSDRFSAERTGGSVSTLTIQRTQQEDSAVYLCASSDRTGTHYGYTFGSGTRLTVV.